This entry concerns a single T cell receptor (beta chain). Its matching antigen is unknown. These data originate in a study of T cell responses to AZD1222 COVID-19 vaccine. Study-level findings and limits: Just a handful of people given AZD1222 tested seropositive at baseline. Along spike, vaccine-associated CD4 TCRs were found throughout, with dominance at 160-218 and 743-854. In a largely white British group with more females than males, clonal diversity was possibly underestimated. Breadth and depth of Spike-specific TCRs rose after two AZD1222 doses.

Method: immunoSEQ multiplex PCR; TCRdb's copy keeps in-frame clones and lacks some. Of 65,000 to 85,000 clones in the sample, about 85% were seen once. This CDR3 region has 16 residues. The germline V gene has CDR1 MNHEY and CDR2 SVGEGT. J lost 2 bases, V lost 4 bases, and 9 bases had no gene match. J is TRBJ2-3 and V is TRBV6-2 or TRBV6-3, with TRBD2 matching 7 bases. This TCR was recovered from an adult in good health. The sequencing used peripheral blood, collected on day 0 of AZD1222 vaccination. In DNA, the CDR3 is TGTGCCAGCAGTTGGGGCGGGGGTTATTCCACAGATACGCAGTATTTT. Amino acids: CASSWGGGYSTDTQYF.